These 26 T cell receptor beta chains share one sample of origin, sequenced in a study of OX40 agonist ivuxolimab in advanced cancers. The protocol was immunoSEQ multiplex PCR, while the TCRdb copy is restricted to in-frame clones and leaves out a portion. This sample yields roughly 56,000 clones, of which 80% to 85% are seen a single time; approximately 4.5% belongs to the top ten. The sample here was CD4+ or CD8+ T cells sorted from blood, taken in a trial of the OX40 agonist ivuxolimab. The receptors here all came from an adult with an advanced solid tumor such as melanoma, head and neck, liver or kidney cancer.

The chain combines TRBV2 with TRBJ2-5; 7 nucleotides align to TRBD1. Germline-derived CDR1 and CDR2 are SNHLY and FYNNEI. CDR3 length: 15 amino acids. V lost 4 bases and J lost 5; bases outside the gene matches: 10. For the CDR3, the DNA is TGTGCCAGCAGTGTTTCGTCGACAGGGCGGGAGACCCAGTACTTC. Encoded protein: CASSVSSTGRETQYF.

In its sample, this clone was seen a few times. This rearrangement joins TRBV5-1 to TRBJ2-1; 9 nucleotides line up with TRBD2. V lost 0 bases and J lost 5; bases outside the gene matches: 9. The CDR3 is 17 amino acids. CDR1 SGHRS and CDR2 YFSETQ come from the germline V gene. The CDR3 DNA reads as TGCGCCAGCAGCTTGGTCCTAGCGGGGTCTCCCGACAATGAGCAGTTCTTC. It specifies CASSLVLAGSPDNEQFF.

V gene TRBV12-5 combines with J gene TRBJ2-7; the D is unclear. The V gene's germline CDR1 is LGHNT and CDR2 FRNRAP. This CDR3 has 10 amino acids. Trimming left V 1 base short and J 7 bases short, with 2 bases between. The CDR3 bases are TGTGCTAGTGGTTTGGCTGAGCAGTACTTC. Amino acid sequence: CASGLAEQYF.

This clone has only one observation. DNA for the CDR3: TGTGCCAGCAGCTTTAGTGGGTCAGGGACCCAGTACTTC. Translated: CASSFSGSGTQYF. This chain connects TRBV5-4 to TRBJ2-5; D is ambiguous. V dropped 2 bases and J dropped 7 bases, with 12 bases sitting between them. CDR1 SGHNT and CDR2 YYREEE come from the germline V gene (reference sequence). The CDR3 has 13 residues.

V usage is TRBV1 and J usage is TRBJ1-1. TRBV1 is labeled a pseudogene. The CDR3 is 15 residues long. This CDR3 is CTSSRGNLMNTEAFF. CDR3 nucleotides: TGCACCAGCAGCCGCGGGAATTTAATGAACACTGAAGCTTTCTTT.

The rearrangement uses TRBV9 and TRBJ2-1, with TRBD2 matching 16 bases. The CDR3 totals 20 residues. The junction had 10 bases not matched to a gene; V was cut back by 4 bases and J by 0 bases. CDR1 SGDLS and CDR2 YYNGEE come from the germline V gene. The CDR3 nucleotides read TGTGCCAGCAGCACCTCCGGGACTAGCGGGGGGGCCTCCTCCTACAATGAGCAGTTCTTC. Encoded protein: CASSTSGTSGGASSYNEQFF.

The CDR3 nucleotides read TGTGCCAGCAGTCCCCGGACAGGGTCCGGAAACACCATATATTTT. Translation: CASSPRTGSGNTIYF. The rearrangement joins TRBV2 to TRBJ1-3; 8 bases align to TRBD1. CDR3 length: 15 amino acids. Trimming at V came to 5 bases and at J to 4 bases, leaving 7 bases not matched to a gene. Germline V gene lookup returns CDR1 SNHLY and CDR2 FYNNEI.

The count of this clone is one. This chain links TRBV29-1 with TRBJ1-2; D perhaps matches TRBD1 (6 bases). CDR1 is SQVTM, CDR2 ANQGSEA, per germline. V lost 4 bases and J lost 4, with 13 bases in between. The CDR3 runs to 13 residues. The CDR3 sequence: CSVAGGLGYGYTF. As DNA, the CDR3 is TGCAGCGTTGCCGGGGGGCTGGGCTATGGCTACACCTTC.

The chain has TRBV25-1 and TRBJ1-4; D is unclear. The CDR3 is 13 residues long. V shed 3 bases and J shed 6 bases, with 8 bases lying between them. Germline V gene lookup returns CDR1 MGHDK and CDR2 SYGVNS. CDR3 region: CASSDYRDEKLFF. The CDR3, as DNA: TGTGCCAGCAGTGACTACAGAGATGAAAAACTGTTTTTT.

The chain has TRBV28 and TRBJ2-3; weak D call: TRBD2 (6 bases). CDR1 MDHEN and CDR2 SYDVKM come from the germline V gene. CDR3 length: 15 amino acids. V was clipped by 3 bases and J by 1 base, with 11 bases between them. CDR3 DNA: TGTGCCAGCAGTTTCCGCAAGCGGGGCACAGATACGCAGTATTTT. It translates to CASSFRKRGTDTQYF.

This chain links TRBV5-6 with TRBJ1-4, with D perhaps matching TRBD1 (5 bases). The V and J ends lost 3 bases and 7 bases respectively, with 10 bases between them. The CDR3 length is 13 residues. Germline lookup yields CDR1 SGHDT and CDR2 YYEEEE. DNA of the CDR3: TGTGCCAGCAGCTCGGGGGTAGGTGAAAAACTGTTTTTT. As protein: CASSSGVGEKLFF. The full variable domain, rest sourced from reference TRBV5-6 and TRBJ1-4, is DAGVTQSPTHLIKTRGQQVTLRCSPKSGHDTVSWYQQALGQGPQFIFQYYEEEERQRGNFPDRFSGHQFPNYSSELNVNALLLGDSALYLCASSSGVGEKLFFGSGTQLSVL.

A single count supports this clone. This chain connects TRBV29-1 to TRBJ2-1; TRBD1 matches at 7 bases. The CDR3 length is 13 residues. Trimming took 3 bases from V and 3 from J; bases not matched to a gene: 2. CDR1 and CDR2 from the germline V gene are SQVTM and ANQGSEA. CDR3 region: CSVDWDSYNEQFF. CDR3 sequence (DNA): TGCAGCGTTGACTGGGACAGCTACAATGAGCAGTTCTTC.

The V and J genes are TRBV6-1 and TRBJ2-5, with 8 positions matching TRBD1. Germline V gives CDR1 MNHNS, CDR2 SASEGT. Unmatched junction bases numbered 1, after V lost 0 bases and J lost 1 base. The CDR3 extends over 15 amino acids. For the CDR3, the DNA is TGTGCCAGCAGTGAAGCCAGGGGGCCCCAAGAGACCCAGTACTTC. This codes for CASSEARGPQETQYF.

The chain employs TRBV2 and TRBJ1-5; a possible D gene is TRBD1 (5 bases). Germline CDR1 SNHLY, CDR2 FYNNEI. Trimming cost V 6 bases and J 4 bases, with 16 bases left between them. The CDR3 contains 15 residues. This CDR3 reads CASSGQGVRNQPQHF. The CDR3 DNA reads TGTGCCAGCAGCGGGCAGGGAGTAAGGAATCAGCCCCAGCATTTT.

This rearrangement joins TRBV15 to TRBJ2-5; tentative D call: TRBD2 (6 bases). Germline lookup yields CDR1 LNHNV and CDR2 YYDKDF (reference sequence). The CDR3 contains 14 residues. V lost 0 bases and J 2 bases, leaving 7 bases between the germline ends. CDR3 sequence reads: CATSRDRGQETQYF. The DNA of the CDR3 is TGTGCCACCAGCAGAGATCGGGGGCAAGAGACCCAGTACTTC.

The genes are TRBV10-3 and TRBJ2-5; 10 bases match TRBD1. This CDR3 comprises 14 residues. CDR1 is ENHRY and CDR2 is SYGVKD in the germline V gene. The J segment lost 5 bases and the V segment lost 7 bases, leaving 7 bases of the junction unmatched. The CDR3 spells CAIKGTGDQETQYF. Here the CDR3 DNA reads TGTGCCATCAAAGGGACAGGGGATCAGGAGACCCAGTACTTC.

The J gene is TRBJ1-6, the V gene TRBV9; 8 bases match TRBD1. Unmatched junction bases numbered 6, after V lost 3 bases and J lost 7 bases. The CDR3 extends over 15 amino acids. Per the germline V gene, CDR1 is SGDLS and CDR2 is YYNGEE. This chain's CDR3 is CASSGWTGNNSPLHF. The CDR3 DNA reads TGTGCCAGCAGCGGGTGGACAGGGAACAATTCACCCCTCCACTTT.

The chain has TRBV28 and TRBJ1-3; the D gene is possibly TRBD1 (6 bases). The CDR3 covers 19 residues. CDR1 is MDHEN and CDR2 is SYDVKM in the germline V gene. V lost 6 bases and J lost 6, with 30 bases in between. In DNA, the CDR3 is TGTGCCAGCAGCACAAAGTGGCCAAAGGGGGAAGTTATCCAAAACACCATATATTTT. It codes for CASSTKWPKGEVIQNTIYF.

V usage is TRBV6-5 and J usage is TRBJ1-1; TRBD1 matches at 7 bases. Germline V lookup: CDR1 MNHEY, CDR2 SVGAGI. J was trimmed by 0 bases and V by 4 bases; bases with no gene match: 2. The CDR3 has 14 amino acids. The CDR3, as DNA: TGTGCCAGCAGTTTACAGGGGCTGAACACTGAAGCTTTCTTT. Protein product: CASSLQGLNTEAFF.

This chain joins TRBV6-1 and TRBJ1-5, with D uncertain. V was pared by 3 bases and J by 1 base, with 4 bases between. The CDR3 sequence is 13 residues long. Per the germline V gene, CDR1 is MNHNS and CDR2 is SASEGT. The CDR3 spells CASSDMSNQPQHF. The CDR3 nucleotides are TGTGCCAGCAGTGATATGAGCAATCAGCCCCAGCATTTT.

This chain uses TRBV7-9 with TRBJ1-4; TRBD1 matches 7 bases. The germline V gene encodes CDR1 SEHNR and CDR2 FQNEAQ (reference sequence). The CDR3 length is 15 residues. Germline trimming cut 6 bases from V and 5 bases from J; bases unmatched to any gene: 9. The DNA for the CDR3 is TGTGCCAGCAGTCCGCCGGGACAGAGGAATGAAAAACTGTTTTTT. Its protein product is CASSPPGQRNEKLFF. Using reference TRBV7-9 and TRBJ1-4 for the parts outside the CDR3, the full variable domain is DTGVSQNPRHKITKRGQNVTFRCDPISEHNRLYWYRQTLGQGPEFLTYFQNEAQLEKSRLLSDRFSAERPKGSFSTLEIQRTEQGDSAMYLCASSPPGQRNEKLFFGSGTQLSVL.

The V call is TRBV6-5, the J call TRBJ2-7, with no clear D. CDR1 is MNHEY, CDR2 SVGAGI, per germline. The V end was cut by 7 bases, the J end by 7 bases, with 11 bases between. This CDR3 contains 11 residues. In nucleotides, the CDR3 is TGTGCCAGCACCATGGGATATGAGCAGTACTTC. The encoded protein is CASTMGYEQYF.

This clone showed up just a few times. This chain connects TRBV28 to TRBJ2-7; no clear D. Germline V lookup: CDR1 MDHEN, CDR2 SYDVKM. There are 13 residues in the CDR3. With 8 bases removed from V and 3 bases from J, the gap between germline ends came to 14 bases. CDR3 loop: CASGYRTNYEQYF. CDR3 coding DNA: TGTGCCAGCGGATACCGGACGAACTACGAGCAGTACTTC.

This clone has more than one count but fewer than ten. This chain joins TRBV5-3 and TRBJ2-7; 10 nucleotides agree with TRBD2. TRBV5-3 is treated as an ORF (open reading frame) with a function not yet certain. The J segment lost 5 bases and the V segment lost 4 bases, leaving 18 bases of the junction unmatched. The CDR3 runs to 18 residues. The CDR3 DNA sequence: TGTGCCAGAAGCCGTAACGACTCACCAGCGGGAGGGCCCAACGAGCAGTACTTC. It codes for CARSRNDSPAGGPNEQYF.

CDR3 DNA sequence: TGCAGCGTTGAAGTTCCGGGGGAAGAGCACTACGAGCAGTACTTC. Translation gives CSVEVPGEEHYEQYF. The chain carries TRBV29-1 and TRBJ2-7; possibly TRBD2 for D (6 bases). V was cut by 1 base and J by 3 bases, with 16 bases left in between. The CDR3 totals 15 residues. CDR1 and CDR2 from the germline V gene are SQVTM and ANQGSEA.

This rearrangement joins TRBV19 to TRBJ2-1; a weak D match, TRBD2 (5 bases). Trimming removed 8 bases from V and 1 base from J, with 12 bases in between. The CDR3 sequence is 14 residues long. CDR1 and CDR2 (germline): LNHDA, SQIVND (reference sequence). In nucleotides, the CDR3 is TGTGCCAGTGGGCGCGGGCGTTCCTACAATGAGCAGTTCTTC. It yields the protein CASGRGRSYNEQFF.